A single sample gave rise to the 2 T cell receptor beta chains below, sequenced in a study of T cells expressing NK-cell markers (dated by TCRdb to about 2020). The method behind the library was 5' RACE. For sequencing, an Illumina HiSeq 2000 was employed. TCRdb reprocessed the raw reads; every CDR3 protein sequence is a single record, and DNA is not supplied. The table for this sample lists a few hundred thousand distinct CDR3 sequences. Approximately 3.6% of the sample rests with the top ten. Sequencing input: blood T cells: a sorted CD56 or NKG2C T cell subset, CD4+ or CD8+ T cells, or bulk PBMC T cells (not recorded which). The receptors originated from a man between 18 and 35 years old in good health. Donor details come from another sample of the same person, matched by shared clones.

The chain links TRBV20-1 to TRBJ1-6. Germline values: CDR1 DFQATT, CDR2 SNEGSKA (reference sequence). There are 15 residues in the CDR3. CDR3 sequence reads: CSAGLVGALGSPLHF.

The chain has TRBV6-2 or TRBV6-3 and TRBJ1-1. Germline CDR1 MNHEY, CDR2 SVGEGT. The CDR3 contains 12 residues. CDR3 residues: CASSYGYTEAFF.